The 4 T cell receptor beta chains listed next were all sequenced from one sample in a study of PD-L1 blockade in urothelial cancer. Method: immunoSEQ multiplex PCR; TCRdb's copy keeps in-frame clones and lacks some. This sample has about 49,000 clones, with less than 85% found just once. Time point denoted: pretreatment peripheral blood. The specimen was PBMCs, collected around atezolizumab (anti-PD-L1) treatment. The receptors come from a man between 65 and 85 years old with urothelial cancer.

The CDR3 bases are TGTGCCAGCAATCCCACGAGGATCACTGAAGCTTTCTTT. Protein product: CASNPTRITEAFF. The gene calls are TRBV27 and TRBJ1-1; D unresolved. This CDR3 contains 13 residues. V was trimmed by 7 bases and J by 4 bases, leaving 13 bases between them. CDR1 and CDR2 from the germline V gene are MNHEY and SMNVEV (reference sequence).

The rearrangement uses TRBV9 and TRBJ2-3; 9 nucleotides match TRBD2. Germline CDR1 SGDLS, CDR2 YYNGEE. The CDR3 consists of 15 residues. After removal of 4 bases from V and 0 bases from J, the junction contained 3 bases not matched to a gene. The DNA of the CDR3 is TGTGCCAGCAGCTTTCTAGCGGGAAGCACAGATACGCAGTATTTT. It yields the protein CASSFLAGSTDTQYF. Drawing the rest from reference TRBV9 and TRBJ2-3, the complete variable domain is DSGVTQTPKHLITATGQRVTLRCSPRSGDLSVYWYQQSLDQGLQFLIQYYNGEERAKGNILERFSAQQFPDLHSELNLSSLELGDSALYFCASSFLAGSTDTQYFGPGTRLTVL.

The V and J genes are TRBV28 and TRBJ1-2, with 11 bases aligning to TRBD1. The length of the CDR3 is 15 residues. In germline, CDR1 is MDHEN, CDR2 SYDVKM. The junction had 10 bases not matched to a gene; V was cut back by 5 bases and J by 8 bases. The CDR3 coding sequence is TGTGCCAGCAGTATCCCGGGACAGGGGGTGGGGGGCTACACCTTC. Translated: CASSIPGQGVGGYTF.

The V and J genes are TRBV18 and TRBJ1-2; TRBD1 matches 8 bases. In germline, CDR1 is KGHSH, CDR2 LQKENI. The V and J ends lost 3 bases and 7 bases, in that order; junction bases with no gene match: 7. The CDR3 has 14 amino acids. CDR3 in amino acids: CASSPATGGSGYTF. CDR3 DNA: TGTGCCAGCTCACCGGCAACAGGGGGAAGTGGCTACACCTTC.